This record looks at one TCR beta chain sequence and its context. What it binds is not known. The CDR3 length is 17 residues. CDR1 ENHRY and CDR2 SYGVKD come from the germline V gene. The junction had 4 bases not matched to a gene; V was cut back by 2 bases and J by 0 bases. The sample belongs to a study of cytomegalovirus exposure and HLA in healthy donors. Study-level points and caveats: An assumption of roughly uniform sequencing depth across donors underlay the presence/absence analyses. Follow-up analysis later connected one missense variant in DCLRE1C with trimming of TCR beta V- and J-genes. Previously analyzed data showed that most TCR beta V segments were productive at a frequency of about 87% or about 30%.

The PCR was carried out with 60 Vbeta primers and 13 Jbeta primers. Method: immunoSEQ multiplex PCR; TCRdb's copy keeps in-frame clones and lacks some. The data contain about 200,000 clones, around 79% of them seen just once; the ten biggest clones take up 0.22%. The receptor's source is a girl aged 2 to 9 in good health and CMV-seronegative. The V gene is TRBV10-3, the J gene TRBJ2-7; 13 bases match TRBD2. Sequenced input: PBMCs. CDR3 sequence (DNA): TGTGCCATCAGTGAGGGACTAGCGGGGGCTAGCTCCTACGAGCAGTACTTC. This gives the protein CAISEGLAGASSYEQYF.